This entry lists 8 T cell receptor beta chains sequenced from one sample in a study of beta chain features in type 1 diabetes (dated by TCRdb to the late 2010s). The receptor library was made with the immunoSEQ multiplex PCR assay. The entire isolated RNA was reverse transcribed using the High Capacity cDNA Reverse Transcription Kit, and thus expressed TCRB transcripts were sequenced. TCRdb stores this immuneACCESS table with in-frame sequences only. Part of the clones is absent; in the studies checked, under half of the shortfall reflects unresolved V genes, and no reason is known for the rest. The sample table holds more than 130,000 clones, of which roughly 7.2% were seen once. Approximately 1.4% of the sample belongs to the ten largest clones. The specimen was central memory CD4+ T cells from blood. The receptors shown here come from a woman aged 30 to 39 in good health.

This clone was detected only a few times. The chain has TRBV27 and TRBJ2-3; 8 nucleotides match TRBD2. The CDR3 runs 15 residues. Germline values: CDR1 MNHEY, CDR2 SMNVEV (reference sequence). The junction had 6 bases not matched to a gene; V was cut back by 4 bases and J by 3 bases. CDR3 nucleotides: TGTGCCAGCAGTTCGTGGTCTAGCGGGACAGATACGCAGTATTTT. Its translation: CASSSWSSGTDTQYF.

A few counts support this clone. The chain carries TRBV27 and TRBJ1-5, with D perhaps matching TRBD1 (6 bases). Deletions cut 6 bases from V and 5 bases from J, with 14 bases between. The germline V gene has CDR1 MNHEY and CDR2 SMNVEV (reference sequence). The CDR3 loop spans 14 amino acids. CDR3 protein: CASRRGFRDQPQHF. The CDR3 nucleotides are TGTGCCAGCAGGAGGGGGTTTCGCGATCAGCCCCAGCATTTT.

The J gene is TRBJ2-3, the V gene TRBV28, with a possible D match to TRBD1 (6 bases). V lost 5 bases and J lost 6, with 21 bases in between. Germline assignment: CDR1 MDHEN and CDR2 SYDVKM. The CDR3 spans 16 residues. The CDR3 sequence: CASSITGSAGMDTQYF. The CDR3 nucleotides are TGTGCCAGCAGTATAACAGGGAGTGCCGGGATGGATACGCAGTATTTT.

V usage is TRBV10-3 and J usage is TRBJ2-3; 8 nucleotides agree with TRBD1. The junction had 6 bases not matched to a gene; V was cut back by 6 bases and J by 4 bases. CDR3 length: 14 amino acids. The germline V gene has CDR1 ENHRY and CDR2 SYGVKD. DNA of the CDR3: TGTGCCATCAGGTCGGACAGGGTCGCAGATACGCAGTATTTT. Protein: CAIRSDRVADTQYF.

This clone has just a few counts. The CDR3, as DNA: TGTGCCAGCAGCGGGACTAGCGGGAGTTCAAGGGGAGAGACCCAGTACTTC. This translates into CASSGTSGSSRGETQYF. The rearrangement joins TRBV7-2 to TRBJ2-5; 14 positions agree with TRBD2. The CDR3 has 17 amino acids. The germline gives CDR1 SGHTA, CDR2 FQGNSA. The trim removed 5 bases at V and 4 bases at J, leaving 9 bases unmatched.

The gene calls are TRBV28 and TRBJ2-1; 8 bases line up with TRBD2. Germline V gene sequence: CDR1 MDHEN, CDR2 SYDVKM. This CDR3 has 15 amino acids. Unmatched junction bases numbered 9, after V lost 5 bases and J lost 6 bases. CDR3 nucleotides: TGTGCCAGCAGTCCGAGCGGGAGTAGGGTCAATGAGCAGTTCTTC. This codes for CASSPSGSRVNEQFF.

This clone was counted at least ten times. V usage is TRBV2 and J usage is TRBJ1-2, with 9 nucleotides matching TRBD1. There are 14 residues in the CDR3. The germline CDR1 and CDR2 sequences are SNHLY and FYNNEI. The V and J ends lost 3 bases and 5 bases, in that order; junction bases with no gene match: 4. This CDR3 reads CASSDSGQGYGYTF. CDR3 DNA: TGTGCCAGCAGTGATTCAGGACAGGGGTATGGCTACACCTTC.

The gene calls are TRBV19 and TRBJ2-1; 10 bases are shared with TRBD2. V shed 2 bases and J 6 bases; nucleotides not matched to a gene: 10. The CDR3 totals 17 residues. Germline loops: CDR1 LNHDA, CDR2 SQIVND (reference sequence). In DNA, the CDR3 is TGTGCCAGTAGTATAACGGGGAGAGCGGGAGGGCTCAATGAGCAGTTCTTC. Its translation is CASSITGRAGGLNEQFF. Together with reference TRBV19 and TRBJ2-1, the CDR3 gives the full variable domain: DGGITQSPKYLFRKEGQNVTLSCEQNLNHDAMYWYRQDPGQGLRLIYYSQIVNDFQKGDIAEGYSVSREKKESFPLTVTSAQKNPTAFYLCASSITGRAGGLNEQFFGPGTRLTVL.